These 28 T cell receptor beta chains originate from one sample sequenced in a study of blood T cell repertoires in COVID-19. Sequencing was performed with immunoSEQ multiplex PCR; in TCRdb, only in-frame clones are kept and a portion is missing. The sample carries tens of thousands of clones, more than 70% recorded once. Sequenced: peripheral blood. Receptor source: a human donor in a cohort sampled during active COVID-19.

V usage is TRBV5-1 and J usage is TRBJ1-4, with 8 positions matching TRBD1. The J segment lost 5 bases and the V segment lost 5 bases, leaving 8 bases of the junction unmatched. The germline V gene has CDR1 SGHRS and CDR2 YFSETQ. CDR3 length: 15 residues. DNA for the CDR3: TGCGCCAGCAGAATACAGGGGGGATCCAATGAAAAACTGTTTTTT. Translated: CASRIQGGSNEKLFF.

The rearrangement links TRBV2 to TRBJ2-1; 10 bases agree with TRBD2. Trimming took 7 bases from V and 10 from J; bases not matched to a gene: 7. The CDR3 is made up of 13 amino acids. From germline, CDR1 is SNHLY and CDR2 FYNNEI. CDR3 bases: TGTGCCAGCACCGGGACTAGCGTGACAGAGCAGTTCTTC. Its protein is CASTGTSVTEQFF.

The J gene is TRBJ2-5, the V gene TRBV9, with D possibly matching TRBD2 (7 bases). The CDR3 has 15 amino acids. With 4 bases removed from V and 5 bases from J, the gap between germline ends came to 18 bases. Germline V CDR1 and CDR2: SGDLS, YYNGEE. CDR3 loop: CASSPQGRGLETQYF. CDR3 nucleotide sequence: TGTGCCAGCAGCCCGCAGGGGAGGGGGTTGGAGACCCAGTACTTC.

J is TRBJ1-2 and V is TRBV5-4, with 9 bases that match TRBD1. Unmatched junction bases numbered 10, after V lost 2 bases and J lost 5 bases. CDR3 length equals 16 residues. Germline V gives CDR1 SGHNT, CDR2 YYREEE (reference sequence). The CDR3 here is CASSLALTGTGYGYTF. CDR3 bases: TGTGCCAGCAGCTTAGCCCTCACCGGGACAGGGTATGGCTACACCTTC.

The chain recombines TRBV19 with TRBJ2-6; 8 nucleotides align to TRBD1. J lost 4 bases, V lost 4 bases, and 3 bases had no gene match. Germline CDR1 reads LNHDA; CDR2 reads SQIVND (reference sequence). This CDR3 is 15 amino acids long. As DNA, the CDR3 is TGTGCCAGTAGTAGGGGACAGGCCGGGGCCAACGTCCTGACTTTC. Translating it yields CASSRGQAGANVLTF.

V is TRBV19 and J is TRBJ1-1; 7 bases map to TRBD1. This CDR3 has 15 amino acids. Trimming took 6 bases from V and 1 from J; bases not matched to a gene: 8. CDR1 and CDR2 from the germline V gene are LNHDA and SQIVND (reference sequence). The CDR3 loop reads CASSHPGQPNTEAFF. The CDR3 DNA reads as TGTGCCAGTAGCCACCCGGGACAGCCGAACACTGAAGCTTTCTTT. The full variable domain, rest sourced from reference TRBV19 and TRBJ1-1, is DGGITQSPKYLFRKEGQNVTLSCEQNLNHDAMYWYRQDPGQGLRLIYYSQIVNDFQKGDIAEGYSVSREKKESFPLTVTSAQKNPTAFYLCASSHPGQPNTEAFFGQGTRLTVV.

The chain uses TRBV4-3 and TRBJ1-6; D not certain. Trimming left V 0 bases short and J 11 bases short, with 14 bases between. Germline lookup yields CDR1 LGHNA and CDR2 YSLEER. This CDR3 has 15 amino acids. CDR3 loop: CASSQDFGGIAPLHF. CDR3 in DNA: TGCGCCAGCAGCCAAGATTTTGGAGGGATCGCACCCCTCCACTTT.

This clone was observed a handful of times. The chain joins TRBV5-1 to TRBJ2-2; D call uncertain. The V gene's germline CDR1 is SGHRS and CDR2 YFSETQ. This CDR3 has 12 amino acids. Between the trimmed V and J ends, which lost 6 bases and 2 bases, there was a span of 5 bases. In nucleotides, the CDR3 is TGCGCCAGCAACATTAACACCGGGGAGCTGTTTTTT. This sequence encodes CASNINTGELFF. Full variable domain (rest looked up from reference TRBV5-1 and TRBJ2-2): KAGVTQTPRYLIKTRGQQVTLSCSPISGHRSVSWYQQTPGQGLQFLFEYFSETQRNKGNFPGRFSGRQFSNSRSEMNVSTLELGDSALYLCASNINTGELFFGEGSRLTVL.

The gene calls are TRBV7-3 and TRBJ2-3; 7 positions agree with TRBD2. The CDR3 runs to 15 residues. Germline V gene data show CDR1 as SGHTA and CDR2 as FQGTGA. The junction had 6 bases not matched to a gene; V was cut back by 5 bases and J by 1 base. The CDR3: CASSPPAGGTDTQYF. CDR3 nucleotides: TGTGCCAGCAGCCCCCCCGCGGGGGGCACAGATACGCAGTATTTT.

The rearrangement uses TRBV10-3 and TRBJ2-1; D is perhaps TRBD2 (5 bases). Trimming cost V 5 bases and J 4 bases, with 9 bases left between them. The CDR3 is 13 residues long. CDR1 ENHRY and CDR2 SYGVKD come from the germline V gene. As DNA, the CDR3 is TGTGCCATCAGTCGGACTCGTTACAATGAGCAGTTCTTC. It specifies CAISRTRYNEQFF.

The chain uses TRBV4-2 and TRBJ1-4, with D maybe TRBD1 (5 bases). V shed 0 bases and J shed 8 bases, with 19 bases lying between them. The CDR3 runs to 17 residues. The germline CDR1 and CDR2 sequences are LGHNA and YNFKEQ. The CDR3 nucleotides are TGTGCCAGCAGCCAAGATTCGGGGAGGGGCGCGGGGGAAAAACTGTTTTTT. Its protein product is CASSQDSGRGAGEKLFF.

This clone was seen only once. The chain carries TRBV2 and TRBJ1-4; TRBD1 agrees at 7 bases. J gave up 5 bases and V 6 bases, and 6 bases lay outside the gene matches. CDR3 length: 14 residues. CDR1 is SNHLY and CDR2 is FYNNEI in the germline V gene. In DNA, the CDR3 is TGTGCCAGCAGGAGGGACAGCCTCAATGAAAAACTGTTTTTT. Residues: CASRRDSLNEKLFF.

This clone was counted a few times. The V and J genes are TRBV6-5 and TRBJ1-2; D perhaps matches TRBD1 (5 bases). This CDR3 comprises 13 residues. V dropped 7 bases and J dropped 2 bases, with 11 bases sitting between them. Germline V lookup: CDR1 MNHEY, CDR2 SVGAGI. CDR3 in amino acids: CASTGGKNYGYTF. DNA for the CDR3: TGTGCCAGCACTGGGGGGAAAAACTATGGCTACACCTTC.

The count of this clone is one. The chain links TRBV9 to TRBJ2-3; 9 nucleotides agree with TRBD1. CDR3 size: 15 residues. With 4 bases clipped from V and 6 bases from J, the junction kept 9 bases outside the gene matches. The germline gives CDR1 SGDLS, CDR2 YYNGEE. The chain's CDR3 is CASSHGQGSMDTQYF. In DNA form, the CDR3 reads TGTGCCAGCAGCCACGGACAGGGGTCTATGGATACGCAGTATTTT.

V usage is TRBV7-2 and J usage is TRBJ1-2; 7 bases map to TRBD1. The junction had 7 bases not matched to a gene; V was cut back by 1 base and J by 8 bases. This CDR3 comprises 14 residues. Germline values: CDR1 SGHTA, CDR2 FQGNSA. This chain's CDR3 is CASSLGRDSGGYTF. Here the CDR3 DNA reads TGTGCCAGCAGCTTAGGTCGGGACAGTGGCGGCTACACCTTC.

The V gene is TRBV2, the J gene TRBJ2-1; perhaps TRBD2 as D (6 bases). V gave up 6 bases and J gave up 8 bases, with 20 bases separating them. There are 15 residues in the CDR3. In germline, CDR1 is SNHLY, CDR2 FYNNEI. This chain's CDR3 is CASRKRDGGWDEQFF. The CDR3 DNA follows: TGTGCCAGCAGGAAACGGGACGGGGGATGGGATGAGCAGTTCTTC.

The CDR3 region has the DNA TGCGCCAGCAGCACCTGGAACCCGGTACCGGGAGATGCCGGGGAGCTGTTTTTT. Translating it yields CASSTWNPVPGDAGELFF. The chain uses TRBV5-1 and TRBJ2-2; TRBD2 might be the D (6 bases). The V gene lost 4 bases and the J gene lost 6 bases, with 25 bases spanning the gap. CDR1 and CDR2 from the germline V gene are SGHRS and YFSETQ. The CDR3 sequence is 18 residues long.

The rearrangement joins TRBV3-1 (or the pseudogene TRBV3-2) to TRBJ2-3, with D possibly being TRBD2 (5 bases). CDR3 length: 12 residues. V was clipped by 7 bases and J by 9 bases, with 14 bases between them. The V gene's germline CDR1 is LGHDT and CDR2 YNNKEL (reference sequence). The CDR3 region has the DNA TGTGCCAGCACTAGGACCGGCGGGACGCAGTATTTT. The encoded protein is CASTRTGGTQYF.

This clone was counted a few times. The chain carries TRBV5-1 and TRBJ2-7; 7 bases align to TRBD2. Unmatched junction bases numbered 14, after V lost 3 bases and J lost 2 bases. This CDR3 has 17 residues. The germline gives CDR1 SGHRS, CDR2 YFSETQ. As DNA, the CDR3 is TGCGCCAGCAGCTACTCAGCCGCGGGAGACGTCCCCTACGAGCAGTACTTC. The encoded protein is CASSYSAAGDVPYEQYF.

The rearrangement joins TRBV7-2 to TRBJ1-1; 9 positions agree with TRBD1. The CDR3 covers 15 residues. Trimming at V came to 5 bases and at J to 6 bases, leaving 10 bases not matched to a gene. Germline CDR1 reads SGHTA; CDR2 reads FQGNSA. The CDR3 spells CASSPEGTGRSEAFF. CDR3 nucleotide sequence: TGTGCCAGCAGCCCGGAGGGGACAGGGAGGTCTGAAGCTTTCTTT.

The DNA for the CDR3 is TGTGCCATCAGTGAGTCCCCGACAGAGTATGAGGGCTACACCTTC. Its protein product is CAISESPTEYEGYTF. The chain couples TRBV10-3 to TRBJ1-2, with D tentatively TRBD1 (5 bases). Between the trimmed V and J ends, which lost 0 bases and 8 bases, there was a span of 16 bases. Per the germline V gene, CDR1 is ENHRY and CDR2 is SYGVKD. The CDR3 runs 15 residues.

The chain couples TRBV5-1 to TRBJ2-3, with 11 nucleotides matching TRBD2. Germline V lookup: CDR1 SGHRS, CDR2 YFSETQ. Unmatched junction bases numbered 9, after V lost 4 bases and J lost 5 bases. The CDR3 is 16 residues long. Written as DNA, the CDR3 is TGCGCCAGCAGCCTTAAGACTAGCGGGGCGGTAGATACGCAGTATTTT. Encoded protein: CASSLKTSGAVDTQYF.

This clone was detected only once. The rearrangement joins TRBV7-2 to TRBJ2-3; D call uncertain. The germline V gene has CDR1 SGHTA and CDR2 FQGNSA. Trimming removed 4 bases at V and 4 bases at J, with 12 bases between. The CDR3 is 14 amino acids. The CDR3 loop reads CASSSRPGPDTQYF. The DNA of the CDR3 is TGTGCCAGCAGCTCCAGACCAGGCCCAGATACGCAGTATTTT.

The rearrangement joins TRBV6-6 to TRBJ1-6, with 8 bases that match TRBD1. After removal of 2 bases from V and 10 bases from J, the junction contained 10 bases not matched to a gene. In germline, CDR1 is MNHNY, CDR2 SVGAGI (reference sequence). This CDR3 region has 16 residues. Here the CDR3 DNA reads TGTGCCAGCAGTTACGTTGGACAGGGAGAAGGCTCACCCCTCCACTTT. It is translated as CASSYVGQGEGSPLHF.

V and J are TRBV18 and TRBJ1-5, with 7 positions matching TRBD1. V lost 3 bases, J lost 5 bases, and 7 bases stayed unmatched. The CDR3 is 15 amino acids. CDR1 KGHSH and CDR2 LQKENI come from the germline V gene. The CDR3 DNA sequence: TGTGCCAGCTCACCGGTACAGGGGAATTATCAGCCCCAGCATTTT. Protein: CASSPVQGNYQPQHF.

This chain connects TRBV7-9 to TRBJ2-7; 7 bases line up with TRBD2. This CDR3 is built from 14 residues. Losses at the gene ends were 5 bases for V and 0 bases for J; bases not matched to a gene: 4. Germline CDR1 SEHNR, CDR2 FQNEAQ (reference sequence). DNA for the CDR3: TGTGCCAGCAGCCCCCTAGCGGCCTCCTACGAGCAGTACTTC. This encodes CASSPLAASYEQYF. Full variable domain (rest looked up from reference TRBV7-9 and TRBJ2-7): DTGVSQNPRHKITKRGQNVTFRCDPISEHNRLYWYRQTLGQGPEFLTYFQNEAQLEKSRLLSDRFSAERPKGSFSTLEIQRTEQGDSAMYLCASSPLAASYEQYFGPGTRLTVT.

In DNA form, the CDR3 reads TGTGCCAGCAGTTTATCGTGGCTAGCGGGGGCCACAGATACGCAGTATTTT. Translating gives CASSLSWLAGATDTQYF. This chain joins TRBV27 and TRBJ2-3; 10 nucleotides align to TRBD2. The ends lost 0 bases at V and 2 bases at J; junction bases unmatched: 5. The CDR3 contains 17 residues. The germline V gene encodes CDR1 MNHEY and CDR2 SMNVEV (reference sequence).

The V gene is TRBV12-3 or TRBV12-4, the J gene TRBJ1-2; no reliable D call. The CDR3 consists of 13 residues. V was trimmed by 5 bases and J by 4 bases, leaving 11 bases between them. Written as DNA, the CDR3 is TGTGCCAGCAGTGATACAGTGGTCTATGGCTACACCTTC. It encodes CASSDTVVYGYTF.